This T cell receptor beta chain originates from a study of cytomegalovirus exposure and HLA in healthy donors. Whole-study context: A prior study identified some 100 million unique TCR beta sequences from about 180 million T cells.

A word on this clone: Its target is unknown.

PCR primers comprised 60 Vbeta and 13 Jbeta primers. The table came from immunoSEQ multiplex PCR; TCRdb's copy has only in-frame clones and leaves some out. This sample has around 76,000 clones, with about two thirds found just once. V shed 0 bases and J shed 8 bases, with 10 bases lying between them. The germline V gene encodes CDR1 SGHTA and CDR2 FQGNSA. The CDR3 is made up of 14 amino acids. Study-level points and caveats: The only immune exposure information that was available was CMV serostatus. Indistinguishability led to the exclusion of some V segments, TRBV6-2 and TRBV6-3 included.

The genes are TRBV7-2 and TRBJ1-4; unclear D gene. Sequenced sample: PBMCs. This receptor was obtained from a woman aged 45-60 years in good health and CMV-seropositive. The CDR3 reads CASSLALGEEKLFF. The CDR3 coding sequence is TGTGCCAGCAGCTTAGCGCTCGGGGAGGAAAAACTGTTTTTT.